The clone carrying this TCR beta chain was seen ten or more times. Regarding time point: newly diagnosed GD, antithyroid drugs for less than 3 months. Isolated PBMC RNA provided the starting material for the TCR library. CDR3-region Arm-PCR and iRepertoire HTBI primers produced the TCR beta libraries. TCRdb recomputed calls from the multiplex PCR reads with MiXCR, one row per CDR3 protein. The data contain 400,000 to 500,000 distinct CDR3 sequences, approximately 15% of them seen just once; the ten biggest clones take up approximately 17%. Trimming cost V 0 bases and J 0 bases, with 8 bases left between them. Germline V gene lookup returns CDR1 SGHRS and CDR2 YFSETQ. This CDR3 region has 15 residues. The data belong to a study of regulatory T cells in long-lasting Graves disease. This same sample was also taken into another study, of T cells in Graves' hyperthyroidism and ophthalmopathy. That paper notes: Calling Graves' hyperthyroidism stable meant ophthalmopathy did not progress within 18 months. Diagnosing involved the use of clinical symptoms, serum thyroxine and TRAb, thyroid ultrasound and orbital computed tomography. During a first-round RT-PCR of the TCR CDR3, the HTBI primer set was used. Stable hyperthyroidism was separated from ophthalmopathy by a model based on 13 V-J features.

The source material was peripheral blood mononuclear cells (PBMCs), sampled at new diagnosis, from a patient treated with antithyroid drugs. The chain combines TRBV5-1 with TRBJ2-3; tentatively, D is TRBD2 (5 bases). The receptor comes from a woman between 50 and 59 years old with Graves disease. The CDR3 spells CASSLEGGSTDTQYF. The CDR3 coding sequence is TGCGCCAGCAGCTTGGAAGGCGGGAGCACAGATACGCAGTATTTT.